This T cell receptor beta chain originates from a study of CD8 T cells in ankylosing spondylitis. Study results and limitations: Earlier studies detected some motif variants in reactive arthritis synovial fluid and blood.

A word on this clonotype: Its cognate antigen is unknown.

Per the germline V gene, CDR1 is SGHRS and CDR2 is YFSETQ. The CDR3 extends over 13 amino acids. The V gene end was trimmed by 4 bases and the J gene end by 12 bases; junction bases not matched to a gene: 7. A quantitative 5'-RACE method, one with molecular barcodes, was used to make TCR beta libraries. TCRdb re-called the 5' RACE reads with MiXCR, one entry per CDR3 protein. The sample shows hundreds of thousands of distinct CDR3 sequences, less than 25% of them seen only once. The rearrangement joins TRBV5-1 to TRBJ1-4; 9 positions agree with TRBD1. The sequencing sample was made of blood, either unsorted or a sorted T cell fraction (not recorded which). This TCR was sampled from a female donor with ankylosing spondylitis or in good health (not recorded which). The CDR3 DNA is TGCGCCAGCAGCCTTGGGGGACAGGGCGAACTGTTTTTT. It codes for CASSLGGQGELFF.